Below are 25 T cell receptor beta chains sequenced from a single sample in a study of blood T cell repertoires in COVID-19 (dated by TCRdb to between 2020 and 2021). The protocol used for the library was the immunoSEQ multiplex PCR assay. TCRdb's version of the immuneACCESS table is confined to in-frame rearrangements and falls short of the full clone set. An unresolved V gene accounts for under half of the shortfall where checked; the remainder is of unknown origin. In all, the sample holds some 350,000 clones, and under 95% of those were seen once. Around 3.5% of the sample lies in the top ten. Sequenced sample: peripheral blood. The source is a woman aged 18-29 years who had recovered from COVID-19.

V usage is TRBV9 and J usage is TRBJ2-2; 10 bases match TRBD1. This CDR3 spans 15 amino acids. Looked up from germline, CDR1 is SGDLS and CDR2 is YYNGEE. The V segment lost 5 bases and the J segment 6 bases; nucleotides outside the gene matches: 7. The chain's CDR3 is CASSETGGSAGELFF. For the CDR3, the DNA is TGTGCCAGCAGTGAGACAGGGGGCTCGGCCGGGGAGCTGTTTTTT.

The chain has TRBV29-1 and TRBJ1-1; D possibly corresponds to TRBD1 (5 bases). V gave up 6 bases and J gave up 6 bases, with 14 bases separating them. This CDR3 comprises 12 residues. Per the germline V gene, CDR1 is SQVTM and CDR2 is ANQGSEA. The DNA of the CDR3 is TGCAGCGTCGCAGGGTCGAGCGCTGAAGCTTTCTTT. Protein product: CSVAGSSAEAFF.

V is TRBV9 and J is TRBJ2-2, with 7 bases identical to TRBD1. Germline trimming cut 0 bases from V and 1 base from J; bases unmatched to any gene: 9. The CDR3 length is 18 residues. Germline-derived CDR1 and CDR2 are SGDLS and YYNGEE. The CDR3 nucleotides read TGTGCCAGCAGCGTAGATGTGAGGGGGCGGCAGAACACCGGGGAGCTGTTTTTT. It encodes CASSVDVRGRQNTGELFF.

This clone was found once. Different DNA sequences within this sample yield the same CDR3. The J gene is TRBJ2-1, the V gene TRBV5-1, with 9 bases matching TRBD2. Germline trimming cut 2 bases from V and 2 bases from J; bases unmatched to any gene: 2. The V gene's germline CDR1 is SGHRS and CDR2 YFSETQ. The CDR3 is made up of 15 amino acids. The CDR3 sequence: CASSFSSGTYNEQFF. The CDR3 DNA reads TGCGCCAGCAGCTTCTCTAGCGGGACCTACAATGAGCAGTTCTTC.

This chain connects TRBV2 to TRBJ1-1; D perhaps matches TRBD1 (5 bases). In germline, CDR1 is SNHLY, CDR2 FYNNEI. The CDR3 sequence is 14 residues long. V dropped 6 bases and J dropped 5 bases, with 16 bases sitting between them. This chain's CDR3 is CASRAIIGGTEAFF. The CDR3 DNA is TGTGCCAGCAGGGCGATCATTGGGGGGACTGAAGCTTTCTTT.

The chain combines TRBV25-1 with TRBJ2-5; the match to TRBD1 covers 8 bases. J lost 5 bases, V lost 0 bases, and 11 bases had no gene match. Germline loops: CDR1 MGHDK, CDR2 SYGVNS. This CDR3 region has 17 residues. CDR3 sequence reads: CASSEYGGQGGGETQYF. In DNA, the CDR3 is TGTGCCAGCAGTGAATATGGAGGACAGGGTGGAGGGGAGACCCAGTACTTC.

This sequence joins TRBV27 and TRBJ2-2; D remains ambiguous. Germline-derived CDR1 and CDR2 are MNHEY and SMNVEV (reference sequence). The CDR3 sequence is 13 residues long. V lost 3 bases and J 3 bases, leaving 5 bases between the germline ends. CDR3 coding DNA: TGTGCCAGCAGTTTCTCTTACACCGGGGAGCTGTTTTTT. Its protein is CASSFSYTGELFF.

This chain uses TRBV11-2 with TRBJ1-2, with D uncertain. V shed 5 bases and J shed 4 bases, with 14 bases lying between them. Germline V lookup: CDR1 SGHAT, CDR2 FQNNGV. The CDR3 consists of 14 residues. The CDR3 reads CASSGFGRGYGYTF. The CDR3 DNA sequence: TGTGCCAGCAGCGGTTTCGGCCGGGGCTATGGCTACACCTTC.

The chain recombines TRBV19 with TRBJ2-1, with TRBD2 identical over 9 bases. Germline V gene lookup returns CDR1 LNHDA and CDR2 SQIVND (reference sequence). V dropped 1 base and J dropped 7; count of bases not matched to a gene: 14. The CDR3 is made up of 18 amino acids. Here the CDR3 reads CASSIGPQASGIKNEQFF. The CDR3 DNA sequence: TGTGCCAGTAGTATAGGTCCCCAGGCTAGCGGGATAAAGAATGAGCAGTTCTTC.

The CDR3: CATSDLASGEQFF. CDR3 coding DNA: TGTGCCACCAGTGATTTGGCTAGCGGTGAGCAGTTCTTC. The genes are TRBV24-1 and TRBJ2-1; 7 bases map to TRBD2. V was pared by 0 bases and J by 9 bases, with 1 base of the junction left unmatched. This CDR3 spans 13 amino acids. Germline CDR1 reads KGHDR; CDR2 reads SFDVKD.

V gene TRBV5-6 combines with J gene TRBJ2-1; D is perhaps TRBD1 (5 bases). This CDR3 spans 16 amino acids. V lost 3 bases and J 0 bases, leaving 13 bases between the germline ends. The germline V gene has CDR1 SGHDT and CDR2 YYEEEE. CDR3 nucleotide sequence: TGTGCCAGCAGCTACCCAAGAAGGGGCTCCTACAATGAGCAGTTCTTC. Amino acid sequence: CASSYPRRGSYNEQFF.

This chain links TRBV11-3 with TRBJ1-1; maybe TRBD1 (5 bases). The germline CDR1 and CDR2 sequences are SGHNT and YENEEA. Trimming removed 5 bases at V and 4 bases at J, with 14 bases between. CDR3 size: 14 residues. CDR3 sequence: CASSRVGGGTEAFF. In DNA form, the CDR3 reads TGTGCCAGCAGCCGGGTGGGGGGAGGCACTGAAGCTTTCTTT.

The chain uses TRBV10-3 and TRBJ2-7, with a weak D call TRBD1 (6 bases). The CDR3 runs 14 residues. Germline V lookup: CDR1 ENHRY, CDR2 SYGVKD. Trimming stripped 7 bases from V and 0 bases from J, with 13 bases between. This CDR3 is CAIIYTGSSYEQYV. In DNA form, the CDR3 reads TGTGCCATCATTTATACAGGGAGCTCCTACGAGCAGTACGTC.

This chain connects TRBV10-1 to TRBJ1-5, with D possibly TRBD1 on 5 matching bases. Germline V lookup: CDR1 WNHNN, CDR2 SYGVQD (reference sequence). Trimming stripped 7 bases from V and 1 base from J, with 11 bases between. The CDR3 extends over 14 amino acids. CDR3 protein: CASTIGGSNQPQHF. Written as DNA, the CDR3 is TGCGCCAGCACCATCGGGGGGAGCAATCAGCCCCAGCATTTT.

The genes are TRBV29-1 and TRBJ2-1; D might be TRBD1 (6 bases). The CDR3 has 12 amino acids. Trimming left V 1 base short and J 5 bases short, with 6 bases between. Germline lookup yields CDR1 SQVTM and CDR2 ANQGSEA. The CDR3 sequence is CSVEAGDNEQFF. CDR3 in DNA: TGCAGCGTTGAAGCAGGGGACAATGAGCAGTTCTTC.

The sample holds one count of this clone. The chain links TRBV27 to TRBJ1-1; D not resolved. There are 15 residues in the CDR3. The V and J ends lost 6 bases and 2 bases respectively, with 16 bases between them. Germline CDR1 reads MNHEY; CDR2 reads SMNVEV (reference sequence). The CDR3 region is CASSVKSAVNTEAFF. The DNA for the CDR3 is TGTGCCAGCAGCGTTAAATCCGCAGTCAACACTGAAGCTTTCTTT.

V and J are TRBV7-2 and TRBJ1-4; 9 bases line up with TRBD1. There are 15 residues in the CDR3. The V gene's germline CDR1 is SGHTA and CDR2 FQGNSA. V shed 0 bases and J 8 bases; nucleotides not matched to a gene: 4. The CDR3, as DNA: TGTGCCAGCAGCTTAGCGGGACAGGGAGGGGAAAAACTGTTTTTT. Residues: CASSLAGQGGEKLFF.

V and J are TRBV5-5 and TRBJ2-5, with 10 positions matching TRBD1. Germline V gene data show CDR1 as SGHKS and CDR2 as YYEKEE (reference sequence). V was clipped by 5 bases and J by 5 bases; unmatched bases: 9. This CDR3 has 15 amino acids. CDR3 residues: CASSYTGTGAETQYF. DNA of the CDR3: TGTGCCAGCAGTTATACCGGGACAGGGGCCGAGACCCAGTACTTC.

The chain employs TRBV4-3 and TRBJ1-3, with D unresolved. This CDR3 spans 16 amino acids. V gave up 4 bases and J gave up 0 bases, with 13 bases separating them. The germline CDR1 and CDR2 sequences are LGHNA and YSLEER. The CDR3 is CASSLSTGSSGNTIYF. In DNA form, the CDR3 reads TGCGCCAGCAGCCTTTCGACGGGAAGCTCTGGAAACACCATATATTTT.

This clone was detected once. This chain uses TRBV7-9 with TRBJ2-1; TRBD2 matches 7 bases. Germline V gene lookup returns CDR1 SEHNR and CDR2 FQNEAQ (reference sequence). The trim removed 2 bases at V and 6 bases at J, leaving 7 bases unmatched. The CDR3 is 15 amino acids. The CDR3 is CASSLSLGGINEQFF. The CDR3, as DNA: TGTGCCAGCAGCTTAAGTTTGGGAGGGATCAATGAGCAGTTCTTC.

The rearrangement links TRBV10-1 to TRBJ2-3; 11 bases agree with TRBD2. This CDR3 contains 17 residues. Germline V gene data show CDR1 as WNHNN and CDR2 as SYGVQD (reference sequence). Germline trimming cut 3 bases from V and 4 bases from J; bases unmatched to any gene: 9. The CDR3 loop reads CASSETSGSVPADTQYF. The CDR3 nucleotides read TGCGCCAGCAGTGAAACTAGCGGGAGCGTCCCAGCAGATACGCAGTATTTT.

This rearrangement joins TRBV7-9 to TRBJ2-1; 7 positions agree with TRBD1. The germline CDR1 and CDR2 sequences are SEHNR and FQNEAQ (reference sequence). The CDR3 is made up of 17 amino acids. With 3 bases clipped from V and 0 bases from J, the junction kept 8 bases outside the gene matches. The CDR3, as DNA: TGTGCCAGCAGCTTGGACAGGTCAAAAAGCTCCTACAATGAGCAGTTCTTC. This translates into CASSLDRSKSSYNEQFF.

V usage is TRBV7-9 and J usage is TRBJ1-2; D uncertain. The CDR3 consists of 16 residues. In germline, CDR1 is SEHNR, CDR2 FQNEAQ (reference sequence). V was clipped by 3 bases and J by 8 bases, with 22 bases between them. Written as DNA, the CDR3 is TGTGCCAGCAGCTTCATAGAAGGGAGGATAGGATGGGGCTACACCTTC. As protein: CASSFIEGRIGWGYTF.

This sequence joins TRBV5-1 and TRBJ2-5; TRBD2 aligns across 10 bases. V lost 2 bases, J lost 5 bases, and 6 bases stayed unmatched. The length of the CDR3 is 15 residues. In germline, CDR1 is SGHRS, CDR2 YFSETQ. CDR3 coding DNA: TGCGCCAGCAGCTTTCTAGCGGGAGTGAGGGAGACCCAGTACTTC. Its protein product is CASSFLAGVRETQYF.

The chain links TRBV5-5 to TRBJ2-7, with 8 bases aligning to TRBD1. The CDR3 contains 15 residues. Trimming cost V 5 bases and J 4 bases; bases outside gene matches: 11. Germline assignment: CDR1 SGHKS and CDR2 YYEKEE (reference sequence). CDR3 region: CASSFGQGIMYEQYV. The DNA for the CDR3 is TGTGCCAGCAGTTTCGGACAGGGTATTATGTACGAGCAGTACGTC.